This section outlines one T cell receptor (beta chain) sequence together with its context. Profiling relied on immunoSEQ multiplex PCR, and the TCRdb table lists in-frame clones only, not all of them. Here the sample spans tens of thousands of clones, more than 60% being singletons. The data derive from a study of cytotoxic CD8 clonotypes in ibrutinib-treated CLL. Across the whole study: Recorded responses included 24 partial and 2 complete; following median 68 months, 14 stayed remitted and 12 progressed.

This CDR3 spans 16 amino acids. Trimming removed 0 bases at V and 6 bases at J, with 16 bases between. Germline lookup yields CDR1 SGHDT and CDR2 YYEEEE. The chain links TRBV5-6 to TRBJ2-1, with D possibly matching TRBD2 (6 bases). The sequences come from PBMCs, collected after 12 months of ibrutinib treatment. This TCR was recovered from a human donor with chronic lymphocytic leukemia. The CDR3, as DNA: TGTGCCAGCAGCTTGGAAATGGTCGGACTAACCAATGAGCAGTTCTTC. Amino acid sequence: CASSLEMVGLTNEQFF.